The source of this T cell receptor beta chain is a study of cytomegalovirus exposure and HLA in healthy donors. Study results and limitations: Overall, around 150 TCR beta chains were annotated as cytomegalovirus-associated.

Regarding this clone: Its antigen is still unknown.

Method: immunoSEQ multiplex PCR; TCRdb's copy keeps in-frame clones and lacks some. The sample comprises 85,000 to 120,000 clones, about 95% of which are singletons, and roughly 0.82% rests with the top ten. Looked up from germline, CDR1 is GTSNPN and CDR2 is SVGIG (reference sequence). Trimming took 0 bases from V and 3 from J, leaving 8 bases between them. This CDR3 comprises 13 residues. The V call is TRBV30, the J call TRBJ1-1, with TRBD1 as a possible D gene (6 bases). The TCR comes from a woman under 30 in good health and CMV-seronegative. Material: PBMCs. CDR3 in amino acids: CAWSVQGYTEAFF. The CDR3 DNA is TGTGCCTGGAGTGTACAGGGCTACACTGAAGCTTTCTTT.